The source of this TCR beta chain is a study of T-cell memory formation after mild COVID-19. TCRdb passed the 5' RACE reads through MiXCR, listing each CDR3 protein once. Altogether around 140,000 distinct CDR3 sequences are present, about a fifth being singletons, with the ten largest covering approximately 2.3%. The CDR3 length is 20 residues. Germline V lookup: CDR1 MGHRA, CDR2 YSYEKL. Trimming pared 0 bases from V and 0 bases from J, leaving 21 bases between. Sequencing was carried out using PBMCs or a T cell subset sorted from them (not recorded which). The chain employs TRBV4-1 and TRBJ2-1, with D possibly TRBD2 on 5 matching bases. This TCR was sampled from an adult woman who had mild COVID-19 (a few samples of this study predate the infection). Cell type and time point are not known. This chain's CDR3 is CASSQEKRRTASSSYNEQFF. DNA for the CDR3: TGCGCCAGCAGCCAAGAGAAAAGGAGGACTGCCTCGAGCTCCTACAATGAGCAGTTCTTC.